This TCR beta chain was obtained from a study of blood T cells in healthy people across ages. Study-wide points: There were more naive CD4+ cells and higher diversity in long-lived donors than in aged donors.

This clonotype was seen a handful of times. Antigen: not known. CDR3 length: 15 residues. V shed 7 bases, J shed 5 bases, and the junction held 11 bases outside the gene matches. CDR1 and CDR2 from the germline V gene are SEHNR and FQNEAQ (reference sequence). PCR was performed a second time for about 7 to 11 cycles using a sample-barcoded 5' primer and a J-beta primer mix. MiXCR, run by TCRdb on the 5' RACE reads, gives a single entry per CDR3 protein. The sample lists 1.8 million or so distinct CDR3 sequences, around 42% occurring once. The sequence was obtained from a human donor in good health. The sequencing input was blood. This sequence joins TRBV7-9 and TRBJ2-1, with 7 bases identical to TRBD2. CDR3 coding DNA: TGTGCCAGCACCCTTCGCGGGGGAGGGAACAATGAGCAGTTCTTC. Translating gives CASTLRGGGNNEQFF.